The 25 T cell receptor beta chains below all came from one sample that was sequenced in a study of vaccination effects on CD4 cells after COVID-19. CD4+ T cells specific for antigen were expanded with viral peptide pools by the ViraFEST assay before sequencing. The culture ran for roughly ten days, and then CD4+ T cells were isolated. This person caught SARS-CoV-2 sometime from March to December 2020, and PCR testing confirmed the infection. Of the BNT162b2 and mRNA-1273 vaccines, participants received two doses of one or the other. Their cognate antigens are unknown. Method: immunoSEQ multiplex PCR; TCRdb's copy keeps in-frame clones and lacks some. The sample lists about 14,000 clones; just under 75% were seen once. The sample in question was CD4+ T cells from PBMCs cultured with HCoV-NL63 spike peptides, obtained after COVID-19 vaccination. The receptors here all came from a human donor who had a prior SARS-CoV-2 infection.

The chain couples TRBV3-1 (or the pseudogene TRBV3-2) to TRBJ1-6, with 8 bases identical to TRBD1. This CDR3 spans 14 amino acids. Looked up from germline, CDR1 is LGHDT and CDR2 is YNNKEL (reference sequence). J lost 9 bases, V lost 4 bases, and 5 bases had no gene match. CDR3 amino acids: CASSLDRGSSPLHF. The DNA for the CDR3 is TGTGCCAGCAGCCTAGACAGGGGAAGTTCACCCCTCCACTTT.

This clone was observed a few times. The V and J genes are TRBV27 and TRBJ2-1, with 9 bases lining up with TRBD2. The J segment lost 0 bases and the V segment lost 1 base, leaving 7 bases of the junction unmatched. The germline V gene has CDR1 MNHEY and CDR2 SMNVEV (reference sequence). This CDR3 has 18 amino acids. This CDR3 reads CASSLLGTSRRSYNEQFF. The CDR3 nucleotides read TGTGCCAGCAGTTTATTGGGGACTAGCCGTCGCTCCTACAATGAGCAGTTCTTC.

The chain couples TRBV4-2 to TRBJ2-3, with 8 bases matching TRBD1. Germline lookup yields CDR1 LGHNA and CDR2 YNFKEQ. This CDR3 comprises 16 residues. V shed 0 bases and J 3 bases; nucleotides not matched to a gene: 5. This chain's CDR3 is CASSQEAQGVTDTQYF. The CDR3, as DNA: TGTGCCAGCAGCCAAGAGGCACAGGGGGTAACAGATACGCAGTATTTT.

The rearrangement links TRBV5-1 to TRBJ1-2, with D tentatively TRBD1 (6 bases). CDR3 length: 13 residues. CDR1 and CDR2 (germline): SGHRS, YFSETQ. V was clipped by 0 bases and J by 8 bases, with 11 bases between them. CDR3 residues: CASSLASGDGYTF. The CDR3 nucleotides are TGCGCCAGCAGCTTGGCGTCAGGGGACGGCTACACCTTC.

The chain recombines TRBV5-4 with TRBJ2-1, with 13 bases that match TRBD2. This CDR3 is built from 15 residues. After removal of 1 base from V and 7 bases from J, the junction contained 2 bases not matched to a gene. Germline CDR1 and CDR2: SGHNT and YYREEE (reference sequence). DNA for the CDR3: TGTGCCAGCAGCTTGACTAGCGGGGGGGGAAATGAGCAGTTCTTC. Translation gives CASSLTSGGGNEQFF.

V and J are TRBV5-5 and TRBJ1-1; the match to TRBD1 covers 7 bases. The CDR3 runs to 12 residues. The V gene end was trimmed by 2 bases and the J gene end by 11 bases; junction bases not matched to a gene: 6. Germline CDR1 and CDR2: SGHKS and YYEKEE (reference sequence). The DNA of the CDR3 is TGTGCCAGCAGCTTCCAGGGCAGGGGGGCTTTCTTT. Protein product: CASSFQGRGAFF. The full variable domain, with the rest looked up from reference TRBV5-5 and TRBJ1-1, is DAGVTQSPTHLIKTRGQQVTLRCSPISGHKSVSWYQQVLGQGPQFIFQYYEKEERGRGNFPDRFSARQFPNYSSELNVNALLLGDSALYLCASSFQGRGAFFGQGTRLTVV.

The chain's CDR3 is CASSLGGGQETQYF. The CDR3 DNA is TGTGCCAGCAGCTTAGGTGGAGGGCAAGAGACCCAGTACTTC. J is TRBJ2-5 and V is TRBV11-3; TRBD2 is a possible D gene (6 bases). Trimming removed 1 base at V and 2 bases at J, with 8 bases between. Germline V gene data show CDR1 as SGHNT and CDR2 as YENEEA. The CDR3 runs to 14 residues.

V and J are TRBV5-4 and TRBJ2-2, with D uncertain. The V and J ends lost 4 bases and 3 bases respectively, with 4 bases between them. Germline CDR1 is SGHNT and CDR2 is YYREEE (reference sequence). The CDR3 has 12 residues. CDR3 sequence: CASSAYTGELFF. In DNA form, the CDR3 reads TGTGCCAGCAGCGCATACACCGGGGAGCTGTTTTTT.

The V call is TRBV7-9, the J call TRBJ1-1; 7 positions agree with TRBD1. Germline V gene sequence: CDR1 SEHNR, CDR2 FQNEAQ (reference sequence). V trimming: 6 bases; J trimming: 1 base; junction bases outside the gene matches: 5. The CDR3 contains 14 residues. The chain's CDR3 is CASRWDRSNTEAFF. CDR3 DNA: TGTGCCAGCAGATGGGACAGATCGAACACTGAAGCTTTCTTT.

The chain carries TRBV30 and TRBJ1-2, with TRBD1 as a possible D gene (5 bases). The germline CDR1 and CDR2 sequences are GTSNPN and SVGIG (reference sequence). The V end was cut by 1 base, the J end by 4 bases, with 7 bases between. The CDR3 has 12 residues. The CDR3 sequence is CAWSDGGYGYTF. In DNA, the CDR3 is TGTGCCTGGAGTGACGGGGGCTATGGCTACACCTTC. Together with reference TRBV30 and TRBJ1-2, the CDR3 gives the full variable domain: SQTIHQWPATLVQPVGSPLSLECTVEGTSNPNLYWYRQAAGRGLQLLFYSVGIGQISSEVPQNLSASRPQDRQFILSSKKLLLSDSGFYLCAWSDGGYGYTFGSGTRLTVV.

The rearrangement joins TRBV27 to TRBJ2-3, with 7 bases that match TRBD1. The germline gives CDR1 MNHEY, CDR2 SMNVEV (reference sequence). V shed 5 bases and J 4 bases; nucleotides not matched to a gene: 6. CDR3 length: 14 amino acids. The CDR3 nucleotides are TGTGCCAGCAGTCCCGGGCAGGGGGCAGATACGCAGTATTTT. Its protein product is CASSPGQGADTQYF.

The rearrangement joins TRBV5-1 to TRBJ1-2; 9 bases are a match to TRBD1. V lost 4 bases, J lost 6 bases, and 7 bases stayed unmatched. The CDR3 contains 14 residues. Germline V lookup: CDR1 SGHRS, CDR2 YFSETQ. DNA of the CDR3: TGCGCCAGCAGCCCCACAGGGGGCGGTGATGGCTACACCTTC. Its protein is CASSPTGGGDGYTF.

CDR3 sequence: CASSYSLVQGHGYTF. Written as DNA, the CDR3 is TGTGCCAGCAGTTACTCGCTTGTGCAGGGGCATGGCTACACCTTC. The rearrangement joins TRBV6-5 to TRBJ1-2, with D perhaps matching TRBD1 (6 bases). Germline CDR1 is MNHEY and CDR2 is SVGAGI. Trimming removed 0 bases from V and 6 bases from J, with 14 bases in between. The CDR3 is 15 amino acids.

The chain recombines TRBV2 with TRBJ2-7; 9 nucleotides match TRBD1. There are 16 residues in the CDR3. Germline CDR1 is SNHLY and CDR2 is FYNNEI. Losses at the gene ends were 6 bases for V and 2 bases for J; bases not matched to a gene: 11. The CDR3 protein is CASRGGTGFGAYEQYF. As DNA, the CDR3 is TGTGCCAGCAGGGGGGGGACAGGGTTCGGCGCCTACGAGCAGTACTTC. Supplemented by reference TRBV2 and TRBJ2-7, the full variable domain reads EPEVTQTPSHQVTQMGQEVILRCVPISNHLYFYWYRQILGQKVEFLVSFYNNEISEKSEIFDDQFSVERPDGSNFTLKIRSTKLEDSAMYFCASRGGTGFGAYEQYFGPGTRLTVT.

Only one count was recorded for this clone. The V and J genes are TRBV11-1 and TRBJ2-7, with D tentatively TRBD1 or TRBD2 (5 bases each). From germline, CDR1 is SGHAT and CDR2 FQDESV (reference sequence). The CDR3 is 14 amino acids. With 0 bases removed from V and 5 bases from J, the gap between germline ends came to 11 bases. The CDR3, as DNA: TGTGCCAGCAGCTTAGCGCCTCGGGGCGACGAGCAGTACTTC. This translates into CASSLAPRGDEQYF.

The chain links TRBV12-5 to TRBJ1-2, with D maybe TRBD1 (5 bases). The CDR3 is made up of 15 amino acids. Germline CDR1 and CDR2: LGHNT and FRNRAP. V was trimmed by 1 base and J by 4 bases, leaving 13 bases between them. The CDR3 bases are TGTGCTAGTGGTTTGGGAATAGGGGAGAGCTATGGCTACACCTTC. This encodes CASGLGIGESYGYTF.

The rearrangement uses TRBV29-1 and TRBJ2-1; 9 bases line up with TRBD2. The CDR3 consists of 19 residues. The germline V gene encodes CDR1 SQVTM and CDR2 ANQGSEA. Trimming at V came to 0 bases and at J to 3 bases, leaving 15 bases not matched to a gene. CDR3 DNA: TGCAGCGTTGAAGAGCGGGGGGGTTCAAGGTCCCGAATCTACAATGAGCAGTTCTTC. Its translation: CSVEERGGSRSRIYNEQFF.

The J gene is TRBJ2-1, the V gene TRBV6-5; unclear D gene. CDR1 is MNHEY and CDR2 is SVGAGI in the germline V gene. The germline V and J ends were trimmed by 6 bases and 5 bases, with 8 bases remaining between them. This CDR3 has 12 amino acids. Here the CDR3 DNA reads TGTGCCAGCAGCCCCAGGAACAATGAGCAGTTCTTC. Protein product: CASSPRNNEQFF.

This clone showed up just once. The J gene is TRBJ2-3, the V gene TRBV5-6, with D possibly matching TRBD2 (6 bases). The germline gives CDR1 SGHDT, CDR2 YYEEEE. The CDR3 consists of 14 residues. Trimming stripped 3 bases from V and 2 bases from J, with 10 bases between. CDR3 region: CASSWRDSTDTQYF. In DNA form, the CDR3 reads TGTGCCAGCAGCTGGCGGGACTCCACAGATACGCAGTATTTT. The full variable domain, completed using reference TRBV5-6 and TRBJ2-3, is DAGVTQSPTHLIKTRGQQVTLRCSPKSGHDTVSWYQQALGQGPQFIFQYYEEEERQRGNFPDRFSGHQFPNYSSELNVNALLLGDSALYLCASSWRDSTDTQYFGPGTRLTVL.

The chain combines TRBV6-2 or TRBV6-3 with TRBJ2-7, with 11 bases aligning to TRBD2. The CDR3 spans 14 residues. J lost 2 bases, V lost 5 bases, and 2 bases had no gene match. Germline V gene data show CDR1 as MNHEY and CDR2 as SVGEGT. CDR3 protein: CASSRLAGTYEQYF. Here the CDR3 DNA reads TGTGCCAGCAGTCGACTAGCGGGGACCTACGAGCAGTACTTC.

In this sample, this clone turned up once. The V and J genes are TRBV5-1 and TRBJ2-1; 11 bases agree with TRBD2. This CDR3 region has 15 residues. The germline V gene encodes CDR1 SGHRS and CDR2 YFSETQ. The junction had 8 bases not matched to a gene; V was cut back by 5 bases and J by 7 bases. This CDR3 reads CASRSSGGYMNEQFF. CDR3 in DNA: TGCGCCAGCAGGTCTAGCGGGGGGTATATGAATGAGCAGTTCTTC. The variable domain in full, completed from reference TRBV5-1 and TRBJ2-1, reads KAGVTQTPRYLIKTRGQQVTLSCSPISGHRSVSWYQQTPGQGLQFLFEYFSETQRNKGNFPGRFSGRQFSNSRSEMNVSTLELGDSALYLCASRSSGGYMNEQFFGPGTRLTVL.

This chain joins TRBV25-1 and TRBJ1-6; D is unresolved. The CDR3 length is 14 residues. Trimming took off 3 bases at V and 8 bases at J, with 11 bases between the two ends. Germline-derived CDR1 and CDR2 are MGHDK and SYGVNS. This chain's CDR3 is CASSDSGADSPLHF. In DNA, the CDR3 is TGTGCCAGCAGTGATTCGGGTGCTGATTCACCCCTCCACTTT.

The CDR3 DNA is TGCGCCAGCAGCTTGGTGCCGCGCACCGGGGAGCTGTTTTTT. Protein sequence: CASSLVPRTGELFF. The chain carries TRBV5-1 and TRBJ2-2, with D hard to call. V was trimmed by 0 bases and J by 4 bases, leaving 7 bases between them. CDR3 length: 14 amino acids. The germline V gene encodes CDR1 SGHRS and CDR2 YFSETQ.

This sequence joins TRBV5-1 and TRBJ1-2; D is perhaps TRBD1 (5 bases). The CDR3 runs 14 residues. The V and J ends lost 1 base and 8 bases respectively, with 15 bases between them. The V gene's germline CDR1 is SGHRS and CDR2 YFSETQ. The CDR3 loop reads CASSLSEGTGGYTF. For the CDR3, the DNA is TGCGCCAGCAGCTTGTCCGAGGGTACAGGAGGCTACACCTTC.

The chain employs TRBV19 and TRBJ1-4; TRBD1 is a possible D gene (5 bases). The CDR3 covers 13 residues. Germline CDR1 and CDR2: LNHDA and SQIVND (reference sequence). V gave up 5 bases and J gave up 10 bases, with 14 bases separating them. In DNA, the CDR3 is TGTGCCAGTAGTCAGGGTCTCGAGGCAAAACTGTTTTTT. Its translation: CASSQGLEAKLFF.